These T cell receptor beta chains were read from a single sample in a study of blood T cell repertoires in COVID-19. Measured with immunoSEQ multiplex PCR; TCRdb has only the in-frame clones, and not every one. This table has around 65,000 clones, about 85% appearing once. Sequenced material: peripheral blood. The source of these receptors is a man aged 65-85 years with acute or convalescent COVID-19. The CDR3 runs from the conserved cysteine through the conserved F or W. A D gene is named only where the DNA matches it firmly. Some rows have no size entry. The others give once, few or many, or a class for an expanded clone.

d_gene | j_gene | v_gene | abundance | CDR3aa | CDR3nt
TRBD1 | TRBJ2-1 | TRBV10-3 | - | CAIRTGSRSEQFF | TGTGCCATCAGGACAGGGAGCCGTAGTGAGCAGTTCTTC
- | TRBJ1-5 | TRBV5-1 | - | CASSLWGPLGNQPQHF | TGCGCCAGCAGCTTGTGGGGGCCCCTCGGCAATCAGCCCCAGCATTTT
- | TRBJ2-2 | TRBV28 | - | CASKAGGGWTGELFF | TGTGCCAGTAAGGCCGGGGGTGGGTGGACCGGGGAGCTGTTTTTT
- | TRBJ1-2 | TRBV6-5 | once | CASSQGYYGYTF | TGTGCCAGCAGTCAGGGGTACTATGGCTACACCTTC
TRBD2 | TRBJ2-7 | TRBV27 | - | CASRKHGGAYEQYF | TGTGCCAGCAGGAAGCACGGGGGGGCCTACGAGCAGTACTTC
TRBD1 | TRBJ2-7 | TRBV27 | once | CASSVGQGFEGEQYF | TGTGCCAGCAGTGTGGGACAGGGCTTCGAGGGCGAGCAGTACTTC
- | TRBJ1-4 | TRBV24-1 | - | CATSDGSTPEKLFF | TGTGCCACCAGTGACGGGTCCACCCCCGAAAAACTGTTTTTT
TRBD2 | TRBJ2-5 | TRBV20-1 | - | CSASGAGGLQETQYF | TGCAGTGCTAGTGGAGCGGGGGGGCTCCAAGAGACCCAGTACTTC
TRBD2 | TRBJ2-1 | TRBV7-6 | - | CASSSRTSRYNEQFF | TGTGCCAGCAGCTCGCGGACTAGCAGATACAATGAGCAGTTCTTC
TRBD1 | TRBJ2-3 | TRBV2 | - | CASSRSGGSTDTQYF | TGTGCCAGCAGCCGATCAGGGGGTAGCACAGATACGCAGTATTTT
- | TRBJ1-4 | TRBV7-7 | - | CASSPEGPGEKLFF | TGTGCTAGCAGCCCCGAGGGTCCGGGTGAAAAACTGTTTTTT
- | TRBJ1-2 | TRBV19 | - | CASSIDRFYRRTTF | TGTGCCAGTAGTATAGATCGGTTTTACAGGAGAACCACCTTC
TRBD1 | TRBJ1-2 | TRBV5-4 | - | CASSKTGAYGYTF | TGTGCCAGCAGCAAGACAGGGGCCTATGGCTACACCTTC
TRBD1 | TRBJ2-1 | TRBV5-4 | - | CASSRDRAYNEQFF | TGTGCCAGCAGCCGGGACAGGGCTTACAATGAGCAGTTCTTC
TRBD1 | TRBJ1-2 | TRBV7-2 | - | CASSPDRERGYTF | TGTGCCAGCAGCCCGGACAGGGAGAGGGGCTACACCTTC